This TCR beta chain derives from a study of T cells in Graves' hyperthyroidism and ophthalmopathy. RNA transcripts were the template for amplifying TCR beta CDR3 regions. In the first-round RT-PCR of the TCR CDR3, the HTBI primer set was used. TCRdb reprocessed the multiplex PCR reads via MiXCR and lists one record per CDR3 protein. The sample carries fewer than 550,000 distinct CDR3 sequences, approximately 25% recorded once. This CDR3 has 16 amino acids. V lost 2 bases and J lost 4; bases outside the gene matches: 3. Comment on this clonotype: The antigen remains undetermined.

Study observations and caveats: Most thyroid clonotypes expanded above 0.001 appeared in blood too.

This chain joins TRBV12-3 or TRBV12-4 and TRBJ2-5; TRBD2 agrees at 14 bases. The clonotype comes from a young woman with Graves' ophthalmopathy. Specimen: blood. The CDR3 nucleotides are TGTGCCAGCAGTTTATCGACTAGCGGGAGGGGAGAGACCCAGTACTTC. It translates to CASSLSTSGRGETQYF.